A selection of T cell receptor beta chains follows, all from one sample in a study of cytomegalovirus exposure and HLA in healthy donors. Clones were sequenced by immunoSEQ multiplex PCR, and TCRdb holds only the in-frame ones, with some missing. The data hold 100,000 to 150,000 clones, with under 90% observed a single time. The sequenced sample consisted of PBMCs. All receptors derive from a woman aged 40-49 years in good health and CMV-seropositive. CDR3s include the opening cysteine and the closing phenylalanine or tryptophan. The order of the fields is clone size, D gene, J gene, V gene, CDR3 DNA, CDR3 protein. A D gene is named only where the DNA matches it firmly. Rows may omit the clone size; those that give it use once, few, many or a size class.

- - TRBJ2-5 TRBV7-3 TGTGCCAGCAGGTACAGGGTTGGGGAGACCCAGTACTTC CASRYRVGETQYF
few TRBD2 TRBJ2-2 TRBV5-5 TGTGCCAGCAGCTTGGTGGCTAGCGGGCACCCCGGGGAGCTGTTTTTT CASSLVASGHPGELFF
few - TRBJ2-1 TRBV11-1 TGTGCCAGCAGCCCCCGGCGGAGCTCCTACAATGAGCAGTTCTTC CASSPRRSSYNEQFF
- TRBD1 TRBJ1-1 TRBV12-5 TGTGCTAGTGGTTTGGATGGATTAATGGTGGCCAGGGGGCGGGTAGGAGCTTTCTTT CASGLDGLMVARGRVGAFF
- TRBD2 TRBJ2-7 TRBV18 TGTGCCAGCTCAGCTAGCGGGAGTGATCCCTACGAGCAGTACTTC CASSASGSDPYEQYF
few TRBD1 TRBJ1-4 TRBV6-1 TGTGCCAGCAGTGAAGGGACAGGCGACCCTGAAAAACTGTTTTTT CASSEGTGDPEKLFF
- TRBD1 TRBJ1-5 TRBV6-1 TGTGCCAGCAGACGACAGGGGGCGAAGCAGCCCCAGCATTTT CASRRQGAKQPQHF
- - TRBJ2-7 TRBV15 TGTGCCACCAGCAGACGGACAGACTCCTACGAGCAGTACTTC CATSRRTDSYEQYF
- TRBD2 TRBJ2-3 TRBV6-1 TGTGCCAGCACCACGGGGGGGAGTTACACAGATACGCAGTATTTT CASTTGGSYTDTQYF
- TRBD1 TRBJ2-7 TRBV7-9 TGTGCCAGCAGCGCGACAGGGGGCTACGAGCAGTACTTC CASSATGGYEQYF
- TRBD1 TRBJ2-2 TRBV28 TGTGCCAGCAGTTGGACAGGGGGTGGCGGGGAGCTGTTTTTT CASSWTGGGGELFF
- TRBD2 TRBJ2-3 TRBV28 TGTGCCAGCAGTTTGTTTCGGCTAGCGGACAACACAGATACGCAGTATTTT CASSLFRLADNTDTQYF
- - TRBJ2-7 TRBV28 TGTGCCAGCAGTTCCCTTAAACGGCCTAGCTCCTACGAGCAGTACTTC CASSSLKRPSSYEQYF
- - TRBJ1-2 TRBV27 TGTGCCAGCAGCCCAACGGAGGGAAGTACGAGCTACACCTTC CASSPTEGSTSYTF
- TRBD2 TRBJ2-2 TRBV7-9 TGTGCCAGCAGCCCGGGGGGGGCCGGGGAGCTGTTTTTT CASSPGGAGELFF
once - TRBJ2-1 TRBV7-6 TGTGCCAGCCGTGGTCCCTCCGGACAGCGAAACTACAATGAGCAGTTCTTC CASRGPSGQRNYNEQFF
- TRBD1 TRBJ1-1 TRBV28 TGTGCCAGCAGTTTCTCCGGGACAGAAGAAGCTTTCTTT CASSFSGTEEAFF
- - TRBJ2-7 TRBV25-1 TGTGCCAGCAGTGAATGGGGGGAAAACGAGCAGTACTTC CASSEWGENEQYF
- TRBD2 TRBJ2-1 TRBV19 TGTGCCAGTAGCCGCGCGGGAGGTCCGAATGAGCAGTTCTTC CASSRAGGPNEQFF
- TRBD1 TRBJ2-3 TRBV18 TGTGCCAGCTCACCAGGACAGGGGCTCCCAGATACGCAGTATTTT CASSPGQGLPDTQYF